This TCR beta chain was recorded in a study of blood T cell repertoires in COVID-19. Study-wide background: The United States, Italy and Spain provided the acute and convalescent COVID-19 samples.

This study enrolled people aged roughly 18 to 100 from approximately 24 US geographic areas. Symptom resolution, clearance, or two negative PCRs marked the recovered donors of Cohort 3. The V gene's germline CDR1 is LNHNV and CDR2 YYDKDF (reference sequence). The CDR3 has 14 residues. V was pared by 6 bases and J by 1 base, with 12 bases between. The protocol was immunoSEQ multiplex PCR, while the TCRdb copy is restricted to in-frame clones and leaves out a portion. The sample gives roughly 330,000 clones, 80% to 90% of which show up once; about 5.7% is in the top ten. The clonotype was recovered from a woman aged 25-40 years who had recovered from COVID-19. This chain links TRBV15 with TRBJ1-1; D is ambiguous. The sample taken for sequencing was PBMCs or T cells enriched from blood (not recorded which). The CDR3 loop reads CATSLLTGNTEAFF. The CDR3, as DNA: TGTGCCACCAGTCTCTTAACTGGGAACACTGAAGCTTTCTTT.